These 9 T cell receptor beta chains came from one sample sequenced in a study of blood T cell repertoires in COVID-19. Data came from immunoSEQ multiplex PCR; TCRdb stores just in-frame clones and leaves some out. The sample records 200,000 or so clones, about 87% being singletons. Sequenced sample: peripheral blood. The source of these receptors is a man between 25 and 39 years old with COVID-19, enrolled during active disease.

A few counts support this clone. J is TRBJ2-1 and V is TRBV6-5, with D maybe TRBD2 (5 bases). CDR1 MNHEY and CDR2 SVGAGI come from the germline V gene. Trimming shortened V by 5 bases and J by 8 bases, and 19 bases separated the two germline ends. CDR3 length: 15 amino acids. This chain's CDR3 is CASSTREEGGDEQFF. The CDR3 DNA sequence: TGTGCCAGCAGTACCCGGGAAGAGGGTGGCGATGAGCAGTTCTTC.

V gene TRBV6-5 combines with J gene TRBJ2-1, with TRBD2 matching 7 bases. Germline CDR1 and CDR2: MNHEY and SVGAGI. The ends lost 8 bases at V and 9 bases at J; junction bases unmatched: 13. The CDR3 spans 14 residues. The CDR3 protein is CASFSGGSRGEQFF. The DNA of the CDR3 is TGTGCCAGCTTTTCAGGCGGGAGCCGTGGTGAGCAGTTCTTC.

There are a few counts of this clone. The chain joins TRBV6-2 or TRBV6-3 to TRBJ2-1, with 11 nucleotides matching TRBD2. Germline V gene data show CDR1 as MNHEY and CDR2 as SVGEGT. The CDR3 has 17 amino acids. V was pared by 4 bases and J by 5 bases, with 10 bases of the junction left unmatched. The DNA for the CDR3 is TGTGCCAGCAGTTCCCCCCGACTAGCGGGAAGGAACAATGAGCAGTTCTTC. The encoded protein is CASSSPRLAGRNNEQFF.

As DNA, the CDR3 is TGCAGTGCTAGTGTGACAAAAAATGAGCAGTTCTTC. Protein sequence: CSASVTKNEQFF. The chain joins TRBV20-1 to TRBJ2-1, with D unresolved. The CDR3 spans 12 residues. The ends were cut back, 3 bases at V and 7 bases at J, with 10 bases in the middle. Germline-derived CDR1 and CDR2 are DFQATT and SNEGSKA (reference sequence).

The V call is TRBV4-3, the J call TRBJ2-7; no clear D gene. The CDR3 loop spans 15 amino acids. Trimming cost V 0 bases and J 1 base, with 10 bases left between them. CDR1 LGHNA and CDR2 YSLEER come from the germline V gene. The CDR3 DNA is TGCGCCAGCAGCCAAGAGGTCGGAGCTTCCTACGAGCAGTACTTC. Amino acid sequence: CASSQEVGASYEQYF.

The V gene is TRBV9, the J gene TRBJ2-7, with 8 bases lining up with TRBD1. V lost 4 bases to trimming and J lost 5 bases; unmatched junction nucleotides: 11. CDR1 is SGDLS, CDR2 YYNGEE, per germline. CDR3 size: 15 residues. CDR3 amino acids: CASSFQGAPENEQYF. The CDR3 region has the DNA TGTGCCAGCAGCTTCCAGGGGGCCCCGGAGAACGAGCAGTACTTC.

The rearrangement joins TRBV19 to TRBJ2-3, with no clear D. Germline values: CDR1 LNHDA, CDR2 SQIVND (reference sequence). This CDR3 is 12 amino acids long. V gave up 6 bases and J gave up 6 bases, with 10 bases separating them. CDR3 nucleotide sequence: TGTGCCAGTAGGTCCGGGTATGATACGCAGTATTTT. It encodes CASRSGYDTQYF.

This chain uses TRBV2 with TRBJ1-2; 9 bases are shared with TRBD1. The V and J ends lost 5 bases and 6 bases, in that order; junction bases with no gene match: 10. The CDR3 sequence is 15 residues long. Germline-derived CDR1 and CDR2 are SNHLY and FYNNEI. CDR3 protein: CASSRWDRVGDGYTF. CDR3 nucleotide sequence: TGTGCCAGCAGTCGCTGGGACAGGGTGGGAGATGGCTACACCTTC.

The rearrangement links TRBV30 to TRBJ1-6; D remains unclear. The V gene's germline CDR1 is GTSNPN and CDR2 SVGIG (reference sequence). V was pared by 4 bases and J by 10 bases, with 20 bases between. This CDR3 region has 15 residues. CDR3 sequence: CAWTPLSTGFSPLHF. For the CDR3, the DNA is TGTGCCTGGACCCCATTATCTACGGGGTTCTCACCCCTCCACTTT.